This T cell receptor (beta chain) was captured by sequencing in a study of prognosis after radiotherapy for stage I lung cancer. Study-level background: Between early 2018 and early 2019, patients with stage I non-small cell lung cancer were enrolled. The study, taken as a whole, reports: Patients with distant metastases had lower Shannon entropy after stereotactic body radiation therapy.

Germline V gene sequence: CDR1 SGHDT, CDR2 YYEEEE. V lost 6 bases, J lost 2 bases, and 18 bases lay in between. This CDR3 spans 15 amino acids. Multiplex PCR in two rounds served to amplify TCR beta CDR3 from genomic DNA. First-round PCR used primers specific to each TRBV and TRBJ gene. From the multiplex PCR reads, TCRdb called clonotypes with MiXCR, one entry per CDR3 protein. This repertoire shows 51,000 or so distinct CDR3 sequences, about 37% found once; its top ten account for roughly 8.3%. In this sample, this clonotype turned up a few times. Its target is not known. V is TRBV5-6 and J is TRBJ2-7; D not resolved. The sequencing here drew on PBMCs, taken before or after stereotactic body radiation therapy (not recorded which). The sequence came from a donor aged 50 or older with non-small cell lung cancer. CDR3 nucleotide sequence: TGTGCCAGCAAGACCCCCCGAGACGGAGCCTACGAGCAGTACTTC. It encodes CASKTPRDGAYEQYF.